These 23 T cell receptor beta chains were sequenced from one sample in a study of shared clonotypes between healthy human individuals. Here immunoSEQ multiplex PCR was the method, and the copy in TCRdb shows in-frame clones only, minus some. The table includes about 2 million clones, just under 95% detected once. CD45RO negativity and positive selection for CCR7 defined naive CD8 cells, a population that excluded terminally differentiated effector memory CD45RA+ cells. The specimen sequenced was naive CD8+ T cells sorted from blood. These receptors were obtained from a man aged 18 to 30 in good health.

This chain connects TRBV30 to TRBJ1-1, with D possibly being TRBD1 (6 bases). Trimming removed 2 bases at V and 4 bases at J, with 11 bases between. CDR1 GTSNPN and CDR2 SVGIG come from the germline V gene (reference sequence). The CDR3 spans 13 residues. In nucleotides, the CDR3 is TGTGCCTGGAGTACAGGGACGGGCACTGAAGCTTTCTTT. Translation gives CAWSTGTGTEAFF.

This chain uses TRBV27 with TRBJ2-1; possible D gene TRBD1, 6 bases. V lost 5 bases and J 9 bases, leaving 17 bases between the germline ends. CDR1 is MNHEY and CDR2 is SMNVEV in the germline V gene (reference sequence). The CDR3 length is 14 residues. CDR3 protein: CASSPDSLQGEQFF. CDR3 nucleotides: TGTGCCAGCAGTCCGGACAGCCTACAAGGTGAGCAGTTCTTC.

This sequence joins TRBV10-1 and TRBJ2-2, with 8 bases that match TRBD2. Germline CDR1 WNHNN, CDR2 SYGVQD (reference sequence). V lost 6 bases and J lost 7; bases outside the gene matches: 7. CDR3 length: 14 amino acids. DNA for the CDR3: TGCGCCAGCAGAGCGGGAGTGGAAGGCGGGGAGCTGTTTTTT. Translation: CASRAGVEGGELFF.

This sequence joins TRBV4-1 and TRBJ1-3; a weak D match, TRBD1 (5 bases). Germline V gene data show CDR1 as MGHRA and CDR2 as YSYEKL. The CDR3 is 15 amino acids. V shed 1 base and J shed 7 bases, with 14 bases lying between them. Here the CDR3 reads CASSQVGVGLNTIYF. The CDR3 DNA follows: TGCGCCAGCAGCCAAGTAGGGGTTGGGCTCAACACCATATATTTT.

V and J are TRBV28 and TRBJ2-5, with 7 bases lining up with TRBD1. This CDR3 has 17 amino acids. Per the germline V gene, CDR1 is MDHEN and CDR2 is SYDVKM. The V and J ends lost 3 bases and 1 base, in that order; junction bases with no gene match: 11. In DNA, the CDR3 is TGTGCCAGCAGTTTCGCCACGGGACAGAATTTCCAAGAGACCCAGTACTTC. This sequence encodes CASSFATGQNFQETQYF.

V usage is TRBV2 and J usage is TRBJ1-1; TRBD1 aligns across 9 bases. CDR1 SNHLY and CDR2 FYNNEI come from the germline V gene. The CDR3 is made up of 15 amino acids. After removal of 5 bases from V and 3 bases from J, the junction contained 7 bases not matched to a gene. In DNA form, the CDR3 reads TGTGCCAGCAGTTTACAGGGGGCGCCGGACACTGAAGCTTTCTTT. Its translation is CASSLQGAPDTEAFF.

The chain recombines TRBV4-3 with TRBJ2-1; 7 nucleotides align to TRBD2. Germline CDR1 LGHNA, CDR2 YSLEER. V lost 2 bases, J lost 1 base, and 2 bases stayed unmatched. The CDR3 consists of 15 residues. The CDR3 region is CASSQYSGSYNEQFF. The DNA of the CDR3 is TGCGCCAGCAGCCAATATAGCGGGTCCTACAATGAGCAGTTCTTC.

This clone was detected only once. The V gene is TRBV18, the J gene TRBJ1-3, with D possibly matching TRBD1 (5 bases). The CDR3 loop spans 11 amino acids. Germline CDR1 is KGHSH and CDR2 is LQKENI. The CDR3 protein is CVGGSGNTIYF. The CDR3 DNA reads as TGTGTGGGGGGTTCTGGAAACACCATATATTTT. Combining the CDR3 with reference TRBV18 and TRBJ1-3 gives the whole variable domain NAGVMQNPRHLVRRRGQEARLRCSPMKGHSHVYWYRQLPEEGLKFMVYLQKENIIDESGMPKERFSAEFPKEGPSILRIQQVVRGDSAAYFCVGGSGNTIYFGEGSWLTVV.

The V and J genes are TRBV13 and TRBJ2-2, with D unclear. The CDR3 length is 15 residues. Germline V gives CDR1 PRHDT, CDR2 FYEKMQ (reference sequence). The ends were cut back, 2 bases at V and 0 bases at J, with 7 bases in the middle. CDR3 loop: CASSLSSSNTGELFF. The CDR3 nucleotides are TGTGCCAGCAGCTTATCTTCGTCGAACACCGGGGAGCTGTTTTTT.

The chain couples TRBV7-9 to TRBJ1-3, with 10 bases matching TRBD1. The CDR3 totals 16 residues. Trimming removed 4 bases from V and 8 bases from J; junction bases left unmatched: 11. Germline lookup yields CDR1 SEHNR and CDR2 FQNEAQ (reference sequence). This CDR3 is CASSSRDRGIGDTIYF. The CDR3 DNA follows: TGTGCCAGCAGCTCCCGGGACAGGGGCATTGGGGACACCATATATTTT. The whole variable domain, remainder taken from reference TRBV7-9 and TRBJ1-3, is DTGVSQNPRHKITKRGQNVTFRCDPISEHNRLYWYRQTLGQGPEFLTYFQNEAQLEKSRLLSDRFSAERPKGSFSTLEIQRTEQGDSAMYLCASSSRDRGIGDTIYFGEGSWLTVV.

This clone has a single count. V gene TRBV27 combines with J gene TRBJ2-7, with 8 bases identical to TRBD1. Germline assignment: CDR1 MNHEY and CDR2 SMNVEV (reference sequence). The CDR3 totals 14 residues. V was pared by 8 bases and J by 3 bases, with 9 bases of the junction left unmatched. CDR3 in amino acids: CASGGTGSYYEQYF. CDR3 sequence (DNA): TGTGCCAGCGGGGGGACAGGATCTTACTACGAGCAGTACTTC.

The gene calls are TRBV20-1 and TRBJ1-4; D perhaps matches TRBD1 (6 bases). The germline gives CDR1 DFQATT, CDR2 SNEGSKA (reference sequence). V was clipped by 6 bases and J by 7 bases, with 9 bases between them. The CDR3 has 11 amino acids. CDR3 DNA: TGCAGTGCCCGAGGGGGTGAAAAACTGTTTTTT. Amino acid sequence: CSARGGEKLFF.

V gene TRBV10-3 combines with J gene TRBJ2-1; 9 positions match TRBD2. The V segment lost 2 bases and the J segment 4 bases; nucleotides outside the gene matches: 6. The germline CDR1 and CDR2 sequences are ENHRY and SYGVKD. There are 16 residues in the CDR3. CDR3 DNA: TGTGCCATCAGTGAGGCGGCGGGGGGGCCATACAATGAGCAGTTCTTC. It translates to CAISEAAGGPYNEQFF.

CDR3 DNA: TGTGCCAGCAGCAATTTTCCGGGATCAGATACGCAGTATTTT. It codes for CASSNFPGSDTQYF. V usage is TRBV11-2 and J usage is TRBJ2-3; weak D call: TRBD2 (5 bases). The CDR3 length is 14 residues. The V end was cut by 5 bases, the J end by 4 bases, with 13 bases between. Germline V CDR1 and CDR2: SGHAT, FQNNGV.

This CDR3 is CSVAQNSGAYNEQFF. The CDR3 nucleotides are TGCAGCGTCGCGCAAAACAGTGGGGCCTACAATGAGCAGTTCTTC. The chain couples TRBV29-1 to TRBJ2-1; D ambiguous. V lost 6 bases, J lost 2 bases, and 17 bases lay in between. This CDR3 comprises 15 residues. Germline assignment: CDR1 SQVTM and CDR2 ANQGSEA.

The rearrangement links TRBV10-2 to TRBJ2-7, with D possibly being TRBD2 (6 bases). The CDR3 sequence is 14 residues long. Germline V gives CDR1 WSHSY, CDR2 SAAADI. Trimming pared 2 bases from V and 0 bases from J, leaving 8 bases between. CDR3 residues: CASSEAGSSYEQYF. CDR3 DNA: TGCGCCAGCAGTGAGGCGGGGAGCTCCTACGAGCAGTACTTC.

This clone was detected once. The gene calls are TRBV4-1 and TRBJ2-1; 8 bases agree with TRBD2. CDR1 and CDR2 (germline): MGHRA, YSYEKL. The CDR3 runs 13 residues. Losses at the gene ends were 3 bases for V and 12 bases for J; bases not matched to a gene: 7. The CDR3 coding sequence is TGCGCCAGCAGCCATCACGGACTAGCTGGGCAGTTCTTC. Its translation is CASSHHGLAGQFF.

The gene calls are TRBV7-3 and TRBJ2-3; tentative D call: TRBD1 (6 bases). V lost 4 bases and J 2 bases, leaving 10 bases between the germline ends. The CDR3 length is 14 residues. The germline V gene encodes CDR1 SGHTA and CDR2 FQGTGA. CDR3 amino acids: CASSSDRYTDTQYF. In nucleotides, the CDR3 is TGTGCCAGCAGCTCCGACAGGTACACAGATACGCAGTATTTT.

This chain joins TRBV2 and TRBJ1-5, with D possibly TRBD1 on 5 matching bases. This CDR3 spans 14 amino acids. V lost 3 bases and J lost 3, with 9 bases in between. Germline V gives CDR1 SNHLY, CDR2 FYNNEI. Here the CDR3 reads CASSDGGYNQPQHF. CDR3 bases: TGTGCCAGCAGTGACGGGGGTTACAATCAGCCCCAGCATTTT.

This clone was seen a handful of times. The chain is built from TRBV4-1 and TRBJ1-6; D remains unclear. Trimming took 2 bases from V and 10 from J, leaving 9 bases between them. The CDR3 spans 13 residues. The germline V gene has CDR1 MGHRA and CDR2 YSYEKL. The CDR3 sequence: CASSQRAGSPLHF. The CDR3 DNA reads TGCGCCAGCAGCCAAAGGGCAGGATCACCCCTCCACTTT.

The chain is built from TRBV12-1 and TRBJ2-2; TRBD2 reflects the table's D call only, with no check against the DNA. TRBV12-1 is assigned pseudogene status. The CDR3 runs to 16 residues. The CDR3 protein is CASSFANGPKEGELFF. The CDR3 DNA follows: TGTGCCAGCAGCTTTGCAAACGGTCCAAAAGAGGGGGAGCTGTTTTTT.

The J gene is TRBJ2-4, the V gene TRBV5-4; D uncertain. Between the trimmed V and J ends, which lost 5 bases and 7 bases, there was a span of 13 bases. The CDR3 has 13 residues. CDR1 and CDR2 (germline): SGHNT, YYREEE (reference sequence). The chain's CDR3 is CASSSMGWNIQYF. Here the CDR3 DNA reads TGTGCCAGCAGTTCGATGGGCTGGAACATTCAGTACTTC.

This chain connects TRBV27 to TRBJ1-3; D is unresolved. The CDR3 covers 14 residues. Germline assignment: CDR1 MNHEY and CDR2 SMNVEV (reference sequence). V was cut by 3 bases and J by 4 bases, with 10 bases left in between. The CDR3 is CASSLTGRGNTIYF. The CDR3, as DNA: TGTGCCAGCAGTTTGACCGGGAGGGGAAACACCATATATTTT.